This T cell receptor (beta chain) was retrieved from a study of regulatory T cells in long-lasting Graves disease. Arm-PCR with iRepertoire HTBI primers amplified the CDR3 regions for these TCR beta libraries. TCRdb re-analysed the multiplex PCR reads in MiXCR, keeping a single row per CDR3 protein. The sample includes hundreds of thousands of distinct CDR3 sequences, less than 20% of them seen just once. The CDR3 totals 13 residues. V lost 0 bases to trimming and J lost 1 base, with 4 bases between them. Germline lookup yields CDR1 SGDLS and CDR2 YYNGEE. Time point denoted: newly diagnosed GD, antithyroid drugs for less than 3 months. Making the TCR library involved RNA that had been extracted from PBMCs. The same data also went into a second study, on T cells in Graves' hyperthyroidism and ophthalmopathy.

The sample was peripheral blood mononuclear cells (PBMCs), taken at new diagnosis, from a patient treated with antithyroid drugs. The source of this sequence is a young woman with Graves disease. This chain connects TRBV9 to TRBJ2-5; D gene uncertain. The CDR3 nucleotides read TGTGCCAGCAGCGTAGCTCCCCAAGAGACCCAGTACTTC. Protein sequence: CASSVAPQETQYF.